These 19 T cell receptor beta chains originate from one sample sequenced in a study of T cell responses to AZD1222 COVID-19 vaccine. Profiling relied on immunoSEQ multiplex PCR, and the TCRdb table lists in-frame clones only, not all of them. The sample yields about 140,000 clones, almost 95% seen once. Sequencing used peripheral blood, obtained on day 0 of AZD1222 vaccination. These receptors originate from an adult in good health.

Here the CDR3 reads CASSYGRGQGGEKLFF. The CDR3 DNA reads TGTGCCAGCAGTTATGGAAGAGGACAGGGTGGTGAAAAACTGTTTTTT. V gene TRBV6-5 combines with J gene TRBJ1-4; 8 nucleotides agree with TRBD1. After removal of 3 bases from V and 7 bases from J, the junction contained 10 bases not matched to a gene. The V gene's germline CDR1 is MNHEY and CDR2 SVGAGI. The CDR3 length is 16 residues.

In its sample, this clone was seen a few times. J is TRBJ2-6 and V is TRBV5-1, with no clear D. CDR1 and CDR2 from the germline V gene are SGHRS and YFSETQ. Between the trimmed V and J ends, which lost 0 bases and 0 bases, there was a span of 4 bases. The CDR3 covers 15 residues. CDR3 sequence: CASSLELSGANVLTF. The CDR3 nucleotides read TGCGCCAGCAGCTTGGAGCTCTCTGGGGCCAACGTCCTGACTTTC.

The chain couples TRBV15 to TRBJ1-6; TRBD1 agrees at 7 bases. V shed 1 base, J shed 7 bases, and the junction held 1 base outside the gene matches. CDR3 length equals 14 residues. Per the germline V gene, CDR1 is LNHNV and CDR2 is YYDKDF (reference sequence). Here the CDR3 DNA reads TGTGCCACCAGCAGAGGGGACAGAAATTCACCCCTCCACTTT. Encoded protein: CATSRGDRNSPLHF.

The rearrangement links TRBV28 to TRBJ2-1; D is ambiguous. V lost 3 bases to trimming and J lost 8 bases, with 11 bases between them. CDR1 is MDHEN, CDR2 SYDVKM, per germline. CDR3 length: 13 amino acids. In DNA, the CDR3 is TGTGCCAGCAGTTTCCCCCTACGCCATGAGCAGTTCTTC. It is translated as CASSFPLRHEQFF.

This clone was recorded once. J is TRBJ1-6 and V is TRBV7-2, with D tentatively TRBD1 (6 bases). This CDR3 spans 14 amino acids. The germline V gene has CDR1 SGHTA and CDR2 FQGNSA. Between the trimmed V and J ends, which lost 3 bases and 6 bases, there was a span of 9 bases. CDR3 sequence: CASSLEGGNSPLHF. CDR3 in DNA: TGTGCCAGCAGCTTGGAGGGGGGTAATTCACCCCTCCACTTT.

The V and J genes are TRBV7-9 and TRBJ2-7, with no clear D. The length of the CDR3 is 12 residues. Trimming took 6 bases from V and 4 from J, leaving 10 bases between them. Per germline, CDR1 SEHNR and CDR2 FQNEAQ (reference sequence). CDR3 DNA sequence: TGTGCCAGCAGTCCTACAGCATACGAGCAGTACTTC. Translation: CASSPTAYEQYF.

The chain uses TRBV11-3 and TRBJ1-6; a weak D match, TRBD1 (5 bases). Germline CDR1 reads SGHNT; CDR2 reads YENEEA. This CDR3 region has 16 residues. V was trimmed by 11 bases and J by 0 bases, leaving 17 bases between them. The CDR3: CADPRGVVSYNSPLHF. In nucleotides, the CDR3 is TGTGCCGACCCCCGGGGGGTTGTCTCCTATAATTCACCCCTCCACTTT.

V is TRBV19 and J is TRBJ2-4; 9 bases agree with TRBD1. The CDR3 length is 16 residues. Germline CDR1 is LNHDA and CDR2 is SQIVND (reference sequence). Unmatched junction bases numbered 3, after V lost 3 bases and J lost 0 bases. CDR3 loop: CASSMGQGLAKNIQYF. The DNA of the CDR3 is TGTGCCAGTAGTATGGGACAGGGTCTAGCCAAAAACATTCAGTACTTC.

This chain joins TRBV3-1 (or the pseudogene TRBV3-2) and TRBJ1-1, with D possibly matching TRBD1 (6 bases). V was shortened by 5 bases and J by 4 bases, with 14 bases between the two germline ends. From germline, CDR1 is LGHDT and CDR2 YNNKEL (reference sequence). The CDR3 spans 14 residues. The CDR3, as DNA: TGTGCCAGCAGCTCCCAAGACAGGCGCACTGAAGCTTTCTTT. This translates into CASSSQDRRTEAFF.

The chain joins TRBV15 to TRBJ1-1, with a possible D match to TRBD1 (5 bases). The CDR3 is 14 amino acids. CDR1 and CDR2 (germline): LNHNV, YYDKDF (reference sequence). Trimming left V 5 bases short and J 0 bases short, with 10 bases between. This CDR3 is CATSRQSMNTEAFF. The CDR3 DNA reads as TGTGCCACCAGCCGACAGTCCATGAACACTGAAGCTTTCTTT.

This sequence joins TRBV7-8 and TRBJ1-6; D is undetermined. Germline assignment: CDR1 SGHVS and CDR2 FQNEAQ. Deletions cut 2 bases from V and 8 bases from J, with 10 bases between. The CDR3 is made up of 14 amino acids. The CDR3 DNA reads TGTGCCAGCAGCTTATCGTTGAGGGATTCACCCCTCCACTTT. Translating gives CASSLSLRDSPLHF.

The genes are TRBV6-5 and TRBJ1-2, with no clear D. Germline V gene lookup returns CDR1 MNHEY and CDR2 SVGAGI. V was cut by 2 bases and J by 1 base, with 8 bases left in between. The CDR3 totals 14 residues. CDR3 sequence: CASSYADDNYGYTF. The CDR3 DNA follows: TGTGCCAGCAGTTACGCGGACGATAACTATGGCTACACCTTC.

This sequence joins TRBV10-3 and TRBJ2-1; 7 nucleotides align to TRBD2. J gave up 8 bases and V 6 bases, and 10 bases lay outside the gene matches. The CDR3 runs 14 residues. Germline V CDR1 and CDR2: ENHRY, SYGVKD. In DNA form, the CDR3 reads TGTGCCATCAGCGGACTAGGCGGAGTCGATGAGCAGTTCTTC. This gives the protein CAISGLGGVDEQFF.

This clone was counted a few times. The J gene is TRBJ1-3, the V gene TRBV3-1 (or the pseudogene TRBV3-2), with 9 bases that match TRBD1. This CDR3 contains 15 residues. The germline gives CDR1 LGHDT, CDR2 YNNKEL (reference sequence). Unmatched junction bases numbered 5, after V lost 1 base and J lost 7 bases. The CDR3 DNA reads as TGTGCCAGCAGCCAAGGGGACAGGGTACGTAACACCATATATTTT. Its protein product is CASSQGDRVRNTIYF.

The chain couples TRBV28 to TRBJ1-4; D remains unclear. This CDR3 is built from 14 residues. V was cut by 2 bases and J by 6 bases, with 10 bases left in between. Germline V gene data show CDR1 as MDHEN and CDR2 as SYDVKM. The CDR3 region is CASSLSPAYEKLFF. The DNA of the CDR3 is TGTGCCAGCAGTTTAAGCCCAGCCTATGAAAAACTGTTTTTT. Using reference TRBV28 and TRBJ1-4 for the parts outside the CDR3, the full variable domain is DVKVTQSSRYLVKRTGEKVFLECVQDMDHENMFWYRQDPGLGLRLIYFSYDVKMKEKGDIPEGYSVSREKKERFSLILESASTNQTSMYLCASSLSPAYEKLFFGSGTQLSVL.

V gene TRBV4-1 combines with J gene TRBJ2-1; 8 nucleotides align to TRBD2. Germline V gene sequence: CDR1 MGHRA, CDR2 YSYEKL. This CDR3 is built from 15 residues. The junction had 8 bases not matched to a gene; V was cut back by 1 base and J by 9 bases. The CDR3 is CASSQVSGRAAEQFF. The CDR3 DNA reads TGCGCCAGCAGCCAAGTGTCCGGGAGGGCCGCTGAGCAGTTCTTC.

This clone has only one observation. J is TRBJ1-2 and V is TRBV6-1; D not certain. CDR1 is MNHNS, CDR2 SASEGT, per germline. V lost 3 bases and J lost 5, with 10 bases in between. The CDR3 length is 13 residues. The CDR3 here is CASSDPGSYGYTF. CDR3 sequence (DNA): TGTGCCAGCAGTGACCCAGGTTCTTATGGCTACACCTTC.

The chain carries TRBV27 and TRBJ2-7; D is uncertain. V shed 3 bases and J shed 3 bases, with 6 bases lying between them. Germline V gene lookup returns CDR1 MNHEY and CDR2 SMNVEV (reference sequence). The CDR3 runs 12 residues. The CDR3 here is CASSFLLYEQYF. DNA of the CDR3: TGTGCCAGCAGTTTTCTGCTCTACGAGCAGTACTTC.

The rearrangement links TRBV10-3 to TRBJ2-1; D is undetermined. Per the germline V gene, CDR1 is ENHRY and CDR2 is SYGVKD. The V gene lost 0 bases and the J gene lost 6 bases, with 6 bases spanning the gap. This CDR3 spans 13 amino acids. CDR3 nucleotide sequence: TGTGCCATCAGTGAGTCCCCTTCCAATGAGCAGTTCTTC. This encodes CAISESPSNEQFF.